A single sample gave rise to the 27 T cell receptor beta chains below, sequenced in a study of technical replicates of blood from a few donors. Profiling relied on immunoSEQ multiplex PCR, and the TCRdb table lists in-frame clones only, not all of them. The table lists approximately 15,000 clones, 80% to 85% of them singletons. The specimen was PBMCs. The receptors here all came from a human donor in good health.

In this sample, this clone turned up a few times. The chain recombines TRBV2 with TRBJ1-2; 8 bases align to TRBD1. Germline trimming cut 7 bases from V and 4 bases from J; bases unmatched to any gene: 5. The CDR3 has 13 amino acids. Germline CDR1 SNHLY, CDR2 FYNNEI. The CDR3 loop reads CASIQGAIYGYTF. The CDR3 nucleotides read TGTGCCAGCATCCAGGGGGCTATCTATGGCTACACCTTC. Variable domain in full (rest from reference TRBV2 and TRBJ1-2): EPEVTQTPSHQVTQMGQEVILRCVPISNHLYFYWYRQILGQKVEFLVSFYNNEISEKSEIFDDQFSVERPDGSNFTLKIRSTKLEDSAMYFCASIQGAIYGYTFGSGTRLTVV.

The V and J genes are TRBV19 and TRBJ1-5, with 11 bases fitting TRBD1. Looked up from germline, CDR1 is LNHDA and CDR2 is SQIVND (reference sequence). This CDR3 has 16 residues. V shed 6 bases and J 8 bases; nucleotides not matched to a gene: 12. CDR3 amino acids: CASSNRDRGIREPQHF. The CDR3 bases are TGTGCCAGTAGCAACCGGGACAGGGGGATCAGGGAGCCCCAGCATTTT.

The J gene is TRBJ2-7, the V gene TRBV27; possibly TRBD2 for D (5 bases). Deletions cut 7 bases from V and 0 bases from J, with 13 bases between. Germline V gene data show CDR1 as MNHEY and CDR2 as SMNVEV (reference sequence). The CDR3 has 14 residues. The CDR3 sequence is CASMNEGSSYEQYF. DNA for the CDR3: TGTGCCAGCATGAATGAGGGTAGCTCCTACGAGCAGTACTTC.

The V and J genes are TRBV29-1 and TRBJ1-5; 7 bases are a match to TRBD1. This CDR3 spans 14 amino acids. J was trimmed by 2 bases and V by 7 bases; bases with no gene match: 8. Germline assignment: CDR1 SQVTM and CDR2 ANQGSEA. The CDR3: CSAIDRDGNQPQHF. The CDR3, as DNA: TGCAGCGCTATTGACAGGGATGGCAATCAGCCCCAGCATTTT.

The rearrangement uses TRBV25-1 and TRBJ2-1; 10 bases align to TRBD2. The germline CDR1 and CDR2 sequences are MGHDK and SYGVNS. CDR3 length: 14 residues. V shed 4 bases and J 5 bases; nucleotides not matched to a gene: 2. The CDR3 loop is CASSVLAGDNEQFF. The CDR3 nucleotides read TGTGCCAGCAGTGTGCTAGCGGGAGACAATGAGCAGTTCTTC.

The chain carries TRBV6-6 and TRBJ2-7, with D tentatively TRBD2 (7 bases). The germline V and J ends were trimmed by 3 bases and 6 bases, with 18 bases remaining between them. CDR1 is MNHNY and CDR2 is SVGAGI in the germline V gene (reference sequence). The CDR3 extends over 15 amino acids. This CDR3 is CASSYGGGQYIEQYF. The CDR3 DNA sequence: TGTGCCAGCAGTTATGGGGGGGGGCAGTACATCGAGCAGTACTTC.

The CDR3 protein is CASSYSGTGHYEQYF. The CDR3 DNA reads as TGTGCCAGCAGTTATTCCGGGACAGGACACTACGAGCAGTACTTC. The chain links TRBV6-5 to TRBJ2-7; 8 bases map to TRBD1. V was pared by 3 bases and J by 3 bases, with 7 bases of the junction left unmatched. Germline-derived CDR1 and CDR2 are MNHEY and SVGAGI. The CDR3 spans 15 residues.

The chain has TRBV2 and TRBJ2-5, with TRBD2 matching over 7 bases. The CDR3 runs 14 residues. Germline CDR1 and CDR2: SNHLY and FYNNEI. With 3 bases clipped from V and 5 bases from J, the junction kept 6 bases outside the gene matches. The CDR3 bases are TGTGCCAGCAGTGAGGGCGGGAGAGGGGAGACCCAGTACTTC. Translated: CASSEGGRGETQYF.

The V gene is TRBV19, the J gene TRBJ2-5; 7 positions match TRBD2. The CDR3 is 14 amino acids. V dropped 5 bases and J dropped 0; count of bases not matched to a gene: 3. The germline gives CDR1 LNHDA, CDR2 SQIVND (reference sequence). CDR3 DNA: TGTGCCAGTAGTCGGGAGGTTCACCAAGAGACCCAGTACTTC. As protein: CASSREVHQETQYF.

The chain has TRBV19 and TRBJ2-1; 9 bases align to TRBD1. The CDR3 has 18 amino acids. Germline trimming cut 3 bases from V and 2 bases from J; bases unmatched to any gene: 11. From germline, CDR1 is LNHDA and CDR2 SQIVND (reference sequence). DNA for the CDR3: TGTGCCAGTAGTATCCAAAGTACCGGGACAGGGACCTACAATGAGCAGTTCTTC. It codes for CASSIQSTGTGTYNEQFF.

This clone was found a few times. The V gene is TRBV6-5, the J gene TRBJ1-2, with TRBD1 matching over 7 bases. Looked up from germline, CDR1 is MNHEY and CDR2 is SVGAGI. The CDR3 is 15 residues long. V lost 6 bases to trimming and J lost 2 bases; unmatched junction nucleotides: 9. CDR3 DNA sequence: TGTGCCAGCAGCCCACGGGCAGGGGGGAACTATGGCTACACCTTC. Its protein is CASSPRAGGNYGYTF.

This sequence joins TRBV6-5 and TRBJ2-5; D perhaps matches TRBD1 (5 bases). CDR1 and CDR2 (germline): MNHEY, SVGAGI. With 0 bases removed from V and 5 bases from J, the gap between germline ends came to 16 bases. The CDR3 covers 16 residues. The CDR3 protein is CASSYSAGPRMETQYF. The CDR3, as DNA: TGTGCCAGCAGTTACTCAGCAGGGCCCCGAATGGAGACCCAGTACTTC.

There are a few counts of this clone. This chain links TRBV7-9 with TRBJ2-7; unclear D gene. The CDR3 extends over 11 amino acids. Per the germline V gene, CDR1 is SEHNR and CDR2 is FQNEAQ (reference sequence). V was clipped by 5 bases and J by 2 bases, with 4 bases between them. CDR3 amino acids: CASSTAYEQYF. Here the CDR3 DNA reads TGTGCCAGCAGCACGGCCTACGAGCAGTACTTC.

This chain connects TRBV25-1 to TRBJ1-5, with TRBD1 identical over 9 bases. The germline gives CDR1 MGHDK, CDR2 SYGVNS. The ends lost 6 bases at V and 4 bases at J; junction bases unmatched: 4. This CDR3 comprises 14 residues. The CDR3 coding sequence is TGTGCCAGCAGAGGACAGGGGCCGAATCAGCCCCAGCATTTT. This translates into CASRGQGPNQPQHF.

This clone was observed a single time. This chain links TRBV30 with TRBJ2-7; tentative D call: TRBD2 (7 bases). V was clipped by 2 bases and J by 7 bases, with 12 bases between them. CDR1 GTSNPN and CDR2 SVGIG come from the germline V gene (reference sequence). There are 12 residues in the CDR3. In DNA form, the CDR3 reads TGTGCCTGGAGTTGGGGGGGGGCAGAGCAGTACTTC. Protein: CAWSWGGAEQYF.

This chain links TRBV11-2 with TRBJ2-2, with D tentatively TRBD2 (5 bases). In germline, CDR1 is SGHAT, CDR2 FQNNGV. Trimming removed 6 bases from V and 4 bases from J, with 9 bases in between. The CDR3 contains 13 residues. In DNA form, the CDR3 reads TGTGCCAGCAGGACCAGCGGCACCGGGGAGCTGTTTTTT. Its protein is CASRTSGTGELFF.

The chain combines TRBV7-3 with TRBJ2-3; TRBD2 aligns across 13 bases. The V and J ends lost 6 bases and 6 bases, in that order; junction bases with no gene match: 9. Germline V lookup: CDR1 SGHTA, CDR2 FQGTGA. This CDR3 has 16 residues. The DNA for the CDR3 is TGTGCCAGCAGTTTAGGACTAGCGGGAGCGGGGGATACGCAGTATTTT. It is translated as CASSLGLAGAGDTQYF.

The chain recombines TRBV23-1 with TRBJ2-1, with TRBD2 identical over 8 bases. TRBV23-1 is an ORF, with its function uncertain. J was trimmed by 6 bases and V by 2 bases; bases with no gene match: 21. The CDR3 contains 20 residues. CDR3 protein: CASSQERNPGLGITGNEQFF. The CDR3 DNA reads TGCGCCAGCAGTCAAGAAAGAAATCCGGGACTAGGGATCACCGGCAATGAGCAGTTCTTC.

The chain couples TRBV15 to TRBJ1-2; 7 positions match TRBD1. CDR1 is LNHNV and CDR2 is YYDKDF in the germline V gene (reference sequence). The V and J ends lost 0 bases and 0 bases, in that order; junction bases with no gene match: 10. CDR3 length: 18 residues. CDR3 sequence: CATSRDFGGQATNYGYTF. The CDR3 DNA follows: TGTGCCACCAGCAGAGATTTTGGAGGACAGGCTACTAACTATGGCTACACCTTC.

This clone was counted only a few times. This chain joins TRBV18 and TRBJ1-5; 9 bases align to TRBD1. CDR1 and CDR2 from the germline V gene are KGHSH and LQKENI. This CDR3 is 15 amino acids long. Trimming took 6 bases from V and 6 from J; bases not matched to a gene: 9. This chain's CDR3 is CASSSGTGKSQPQHF. DNA for the CDR3: TGTGCCAGCTCCTCCGGGACAGGGAAAAGTCAGCCCCAGCATTTT. Full variable domain (missing parts from reference TRBV18 and TRBJ1-5): NAGVMQNPRHLVRRRGQEARLRCSPMKGHSHVYWYRQLPEEGLKFMVYLQKENIIDESGMPKERFSAEFPKEGPSILRIQQVVRGDSAAYFCASSSGTGKSQPQHFGDGTRLSIL.

CDR3 loop: CASSLRTGASNQPQHF. CDR3 nucleotide sequence: TGTGCCAGCAGCTTACGGACAGGGGCCAGCAATCAGCCCCAGCATTTT. The chain has TRBV7-2 and TRBJ1-5; TRBD1 matches at 9 bases. The trim removed 2 bases at V and 1 base at J, leaving 3 bases unmatched. The CDR3 loop spans 16 amino acids. Germline V gene sequence: CDR1 SGHTA, CDR2 FQGNSA.

This sequence joins TRBV7-6 and TRBJ2-5; 8 bases are a match to TRBD1. The CDR3 sequence is 16 residues long. J was trimmed by 5 bases and V by 6 bases; bases with no gene match: 14. Germline values: CDR1 SGHVS, CDR2 FNYEAQ. This CDR3 reads CASRSPGRGRRETQYF. CDR3 coding DNA: TGTGCCAGCAGATCTCCCGGCAGGGGGCGGCGGGAGACCCAGTACTTC. The complete variable domain, with remaining parts taken from reference TRBV7-6 and TRBJ2-5, reads GAGVSQSPRYKVTKRGQDVALRCDPISGHVSLYWYRQALGQGPEFLTYFNYEAQQDKSGLPNDRFSAERPEGSISTLTIQRTEQRDSAMYRCASRSPGRGRRETQYFGPGTRLLVL.

This clone has a single count. The rearrangement joins TRBV27 to TRBJ2-1, with D tentatively TRBD2 (6 bases). The germline gives CDR1 MNHEY, CDR2 SMNVEV (reference sequence). Trimming removed 5 bases at V and 7 bases at J, with 9 bases between. This CDR3 comprises 12 residues. In DNA, the CDR3 is TGTGCCAGCAGTGAGGCGGGAAATGAGCAGTTCTTC. Translated, it gives CASSEAGNEQFF.

The V and J genes are TRBV13 and TRBJ2-7; 9 nucleotides align to TRBD2. The V gene end was trimmed by 5 bases and the J gene end by 2 bases; junction bases not matched to a gene: 7. CDR1 and CDR2 from the germline V gene are PRHDT and FYEKMQ (reference sequence). CDR3 length equals 15 residues. The CDR3 DNA sequence: TGTGCCAGCAGCGTCAGACTAGCGGCCCCCTACGAGCAGTACTTC. Its protein product is CASSVRLAAPYEQYF.

The chain carries TRBV10-3 and TRBJ2-7; 7 bases fit TRBD2. The CDR3 contains 15 residues. Germline V gene data show CDR1 as ENHRY and CDR2 as SYGVKD. Trimming took 2 bases from V and 2 from J; bases not matched to a gene: 6. CDR3 sequence: CAISERAGVPYEQYF. The CDR3 region has the DNA TGTGCCATCAGTGAGCGGGCGGGAGTCCCCTACGAGCAGTACTTC.

The chain carries TRBV11-3 and TRBJ2-7; no clear D gene. CDR1 and CDR2 (germline): SGHNT, YENEEA. Trimming took 3 bases from V and 0 from J, leaving 9 bases between them. This CDR3 contains 14 residues. CDR3 amino acids: CASSFDTGSYEQYF. CDR3 nucleotides: TGTGCCAGCAGCTTTGACACTGGCTCCTACGAGCAGTACTTC.

The rearrangement joins TRBV5-1 to TRBJ2-7, with TRBD1 identical over 11 bases. Germline values: CDR1 SGHRS, CDR2 YFSETQ. V dropped 4 bases and J dropped 2; count of bases not matched to a gene: 8. This CDR3 has 16 residues. CDR3 residues: CASSLSPGQGAYEQYF. DNA of the CDR3: TGCGCCAGCAGCCTATCCCCGGGACAGGGGGCCTACGAGCAGTACTTC.